Following are 19 T cell receptor beta chains from one sample sequenced in a study of T cells in tumors after PD-1 blockade. Assay used: immunoSEQ multiplex PCR; TCRdb lists only in-frame clones, some missing. This table has 45,000 to 60,000 clones, just under 80% appearing once. The starting material was PBMCs, obtained before anti-PD-1 treatment. The receptors here all came from a human donor with basal cell carcinoma.

The chain links TRBV4-2 to TRBJ2-5; TRBD1 matches at 7 bases. CDR1 is LGHNA and CDR2 is YNFKEQ in the germline V gene. The CDR3 runs 14 residues. J was trimmed by 0 bases and V by 3 bases; bases with no gene match: 1. This CDR3 reads CASSQGQYQETQYF. The CDR3 region has the DNA TGTGCCAGCAGCCAGGGACAGTACCAAGAGACCCAGTACTTC.

Comments on this clone: The same CDR3 can be traced to other DNA sequences in this sample. The chain uses TRBV5-1 and TRBJ1-1, with a weak D call TRBD1 (5 bases). Germline loops: CDR1 SGHRS, CDR2 YFSETQ. Trimming removed 2 bases at V and 1 base at J, with 9 bases between. This CDR3 is 14 amino acids long. Here the CDR3 DNA reads TGCGCCAGCAGCTTTTCTACAGGGAACACTGAAGCTTTCTTT. This gives the protein CASSFSTGNTEAFF.

This clone showed up just once. The rearrangement links TRBV18 to TRBJ1-5, with 9 bases lining up with TRBD1. CDR3 length: 16 residues. In germline, CDR1 is KGHSH, CDR2 LQKENI. The V gene end was trimmed by 6 bases and the J gene end by 3 bases; junction bases not matched to a gene: 9. CDR3 residues: CASSSSGTGYNQPQHF. CDR3 coding DNA: TGTGCCAGCTCGTCCTCCGGGACAGGGTACAATCAGCCCCAGCATTTT.

This clone was observed once. The chain couples TRBV18 to TRBJ1-1; a weak D match, TRBD1 (5 bases). V was pared by 6 bases and J by 1 base, with 18 bases between. Germline V gene lookup returns CDR1 KGHSH and CDR2 LQKENI. The CDR3 runs 16 residues. CDR3 sequence: CASSPGVFLKNTEAFF. The DNA for the CDR3 is TGTGCCAGCTCCCCGGGGGTCTTCCTGAAGAACACTGAAGCTTTCTTT.

CDR3 nucleotide sequence: TGTGCCAGCACCAGTAAGTACGAGCAGTACTTC. It translates to CASTSKYEQYF. This chain links TRBV2 with TRBJ2-7, with unresolved D. CDR3 length equals 11 residues. V lost 7 bases and J 4 bases, leaving 8 bases between the germline ends. Germline lookup yields CDR1 SNHLY and CDR2 FYNNEI.

The V call is TRBV5-1, the J call TRBJ2-6; D is undetermined. V dropped 4 bases and J dropped 2 bases, with 7 bases sitting between them. This CDR3 is built from 14 residues. Germline V gene data show CDR1 as SGHRS and CDR2 as YFSETQ. Here the CDR3 reads CASSPLTGANVLTF. The CDR3 nucleotides read TGCGCCAGCAGCCCGCTAACTGGGGCCAACGTCCTGACTTTC.

The CDR3 loop is CASRGFSGANVLTF. The CDR3 bases are TGTGCCAGCAGGGGGTTCTCTGGGGCCAACGTCCTGACTTTC. The chain uses TRBV7-6 and TRBJ2-6, with no clear D. V dropped 6 bases and J dropped 0 bases, with 6 bases sitting between them. Germline V gene lookup returns CDR1 SGHVS and CDR2 FNYEAQ. The CDR3 is 14 residues long.

This clone was seen just once. The rearrangement links TRBV28 to TRBJ1-4, with D perhaps matching TRBD1 (5 bases). CDR3 length equals 14 residues. V was clipped by 4 bases and J by 7 bases, with 13 bases between them. CDR1 is MDHEN, CDR2 SYDVKM, per germline. In nucleotides, the CDR3 is TGTGCCAGCAGTTCGGGACCCCTCGGTGAAAAACTGTTTTTT. It codes for CASSSGPLGEKLFF.

This clone occurred a few times. The chain combines TRBV27 with TRBJ2-2; D possibly corresponds to TRBD2 (6 bases). CDR1 and CDR2 (germline): MNHEY, SMNVEV (reference sequence). V was shortened by 10 bases and J by 6 bases, with 9 bases between the two germline ends. This CDR3 is built from 11 residues. The CDR3 is CATGGAGELFF. Written as DNA, the CDR3 is TGTGCCACTGGAGGGGCCGGGGAGCTGTTTTTT.

V is TRBV6-4 and J is TRBJ2-7, with D tentatively TRBD1 or TRBD2 (6 bases each). V gave up 3 bases and J gave up 4 bases, with 13 bases separating them. This CDR3 comprises 14 residues. The germline CDR1 and CDR2 sequences are MRHNA and SNTAGT. The CDR3, as DNA: TGTGCCAGCAGTGAATCCGGGGGCGAATACGAGCAGTACTTC. Residues: CASSESGGEYEQYF.

This clone appeared a few times. V gene TRBV5-1 combines with J gene TRBJ2-7; D perhaps matches TRBD2 (6 bases). Deletions cut 2 bases from V and 7 bases from J, with 13 bases between. CDR1 is SGHRS, CDR2 YFSETQ, per germline. The CDR3 is made up of 13 amino acids. The CDR3 sequence: CASSLGTGEEQYF. DNA for the CDR3: TGCGCCAGCAGCTTAGGGACGGGAGAAGAGCAGTACTTC.

V and J are TRBV6-5 and TRBJ1-1, with TRBD1 identical over 8 bases. The length of the CDR3 is 14 residues. Germline CDR1 MNHEY, CDR2 SVGAGI. The ends lost 6 bases at V and 3 bases at J; junction bases unmatched: 6. In DNA form, the CDR3 reads TGTGCCAGCAGCCGTGGACAGGGATACACTGAAGCTTTCTTT. Translation gives CASSRGQGYTEAFF.

The gene calls are TRBV29-1 and TRBJ1-1; tentatively, D is TRBD1 (5 bases). The CDR3 extends over 17 amino acids. CDR1 is SQVTM, CDR2 ANQGSEA, per germline. V lost 7 bases and J lost 1, with 25 bases in between. CDR3 DNA: TGCAGCGGCGCTCGGGCGGGGCTCGCGCCGCGGAACACTGAAGCTTTCTTT. It specifies CSGARAGLAPRNTEAFF.

On this clone: One junction end disagrees with the germline gene, perhaps due to a read error. The chain uses TRBV6-6 and TRBJ1-2, with 8 bases aligning to TRBD1. This CDR3 comprises 10 residues. Germline CDR1 reads MNHNY; CDR2 reads SVGAGI (reference sequence). CDR3 in DNA: TGTGCCAGCAGATCGGACAGGGCCGACTTC. Protein sequence: CASRSDRADF.

V and J are TRBV6-1 and TRBJ1-1; weak D call: TRBD1 (5 bases). The V end lost 4 bases, the J end lost 1 base, and 16 bases lay between the germline ends. Germline V gives CDR1 MNHNS, CDR2 SASEGT. This CDR3 is built from 16 residues. The CDR3 sequence: CASSGGTLTTNTEAFF. The CDR3 DNA is TGTGCCAGCAGTGGGGGGACGCTCACGACGAACACTGAAGCTTTCTTT.

J is TRBJ1-2 and V is TRBV28; D gene ambiguous. CDR3 length: 13 residues. The germline CDR1 and CDR2 sequences are MDHEN and SYDVKM. Trimming removed 7 bases from V and 0 bases from J, with 9 bases in between. CDR3 nucleotides: TGTGCCAGCATCAGCATTACTAACTATGGCTACACCTTC. This translates into CASISITNYGYTF.

This chain uses TRBV7-6 with TRBJ1-4, with D maybe TRBD1 (5 bases). The CDR3 extends over 16 amino acids. CDR1 SGHVS and CDR2 FNYEAQ come from the germline V gene. V was cut by 3 bases and J by 6 bases, with 17 bases left in between. CDR3 sequence: CASSFGHGEWDEKLFF. In DNA, the CDR3 is TGTGCCAGCAGCTTCGGACACGGGGAATGGGATGAAAAACTGTTTTTT.

J is TRBJ1-5 and V is TRBV28, with D possibly being TRBD1 (5 bases). This CDR3 comprises 14 residues. The germline CDR1 and CDR2 sequences are MDHEN and SYDVKM. Trimming left V 8 bases short and J 10 bases short, with 21 bases between. Here the CDR3 DNA reads TGTGCCAGCGGGATGATAGACGGGGACGAACCCCAGCATTTT. This gives the protein CASGMIDGDEPQHF.

The chain combines TRBV5-5 with TRBJ1-3; TRBD1 might be the D (5 bases). The CDR3 has 16 residues. Looked up from germline, CDR1 is SGHKS and CDR2 is YYEKEE (reference sequence). V gave up 4 bases and J gave up 5 bases, with 19 bases separating them. CDR3 sequence (DNA): TGTGCCAGCAGCCCGGAGGCAGGGAGCGCTCGAAACACCATATATTTT. Residues: CASSPEAGSARNTIYF.